This TCR beta chain was identified in a study of cytomegalovirus exposure and HLA in healthy donors (dated by TCRdb to about 2017). A note on the overall study: An earlier analysis of about 560 of the donors reported 276 Gb of sequence data and around 110 million unique TCR beta sequences obtained from 180 million or so T cells. An early release that covered approximately 600 HLA-typed donors contained approximately 300 gigabases of sequencing data and about 84 million unique TCR sequences. Of the 300 to 450 genotyped donors, about 80% fell in the genetic ancestry cluster associated with self-reported Caucasian donors. The study aimed to test whether signatures of past pathogen exposure could be identified by cataloging public T cell receptors. Using immunosequencing, the study profiled T cell repertoires from roughly 650 subjects and related those repertoires to cytomegalovirus serostatus. A separate validation cohort of over 95 different subjects was used in addition to the approximately 700-subject first cohort. To predict cytomegalovirus infection status, the study combined high-throughput TCR immunosequencing, statistical association of individual TCRs with disease status, and machine learning. In a later analysis, previously published TCR beta repertoires from several hundred donors were re-analyzed and high-resolution HLA genotyping was added so that TCR occurrence patterns could be studied. Rather than drawing on any new phenotypic data, the later analysis identified candidate immune exposures from TCR beta sequences and the way those sequences occurred across donors. An earlier analysis of approximately 500 of the donors applied high-throughput TCR beta sequencing to assess whether each TCR beta V gene segment acted as functional or pseudogenic. Donor age, sex, ethnicity and CMV serostatus were compiled together with the repertoire data. A later genetic analysis took genome-wide SNP genotypes for about 55% of the 666 donors and used that subset as a discovery cohort. Every discovery cohort repertoire had been produced on one sequencing platform. HLA typing covered class I and class II loci at four-digit resolution. The number of donors typed differed by locus, with about 620-630 for A, B, C, DRB1 and DQB1, around 560 for DQA1, nearly 610 for DPA1, and some 440 for DPB1. About 5 DR-DQ haplotypes were handled as single units for association and clustering, since linkage in the cohort was strong. On average, over 200,000 unique TCR beta nucleotide sequences were sequenced per donor among a few hundred genotyped donors of the cohort, with roughly a sixth of those sequences being non-productive.

Libraries came from the immunoSEQ multiplex PCR assay. The multiplex PCR relied on a mix of 60 forward primers for TCR Vbeta segments and 13 reverse primers for TCR Jbeta segments. The CDR3 region of rearranged TCR beta genes was amplified from genomic DNA by a multiplex PCR assay. On the Illumina HiSeq System, the amplified TCR beta libraries were sequenced as 87-base-pair reads. Per the authors' processing: Across the 640 or so repertoires, a later analysis counted roughly 77 million unique TCR beta chains, around 11 million of which were shared by at least two donors. A nearest-neighbor algorithm error-corrected the raw reads and collapsed the reads into unique sequences, merging closely related sequences to remove PCR and sequencing errors. CDR3 sequences were aligned to IMGT reference sequences to assign V, D and J gene segments. For a sequence to be retained, at least a six-nucleotide match to both a V gene segment and a J gene segment was required. A rearrangement counted as productive if the CDR3 had no stop codons and remained in frame with V and J, and every other rearrangement counted as non-productive. CDR3 was defined by IMGT convention, running from the second conserved V-encoded cysteine to the conserved J-encoded phenylalanine. The earlier analysis of 500 to 650 of the donors excluded any sequence lacking an unambiguous match to a single V gene segment. In an earlier analysis of around 590 of the donors, a V segment was called functional when productive rearrangements were above 56.7%, and segregating when the standard deviation between donors exceeded 5%. A statistical classification framework was built to diagnose cytomegalovirus status from the catalog of TCR beta chain sequences. A later analysis assigned V and J genes by comparing TCR nucleotide sequences with IMGT/GENE-DB human TR gene sequences. Using the TCRdist pipeline, a later analysis assigned CDR3 sequences along with most-parsimonious VDJ recombination scenarios. In a later analysis, each TCR beta chain was defined by its CDR3 amino acid sequence together with its V-gene family, and reads lacking a unique V-gene family were excluded. To address suspected cross-contamination and a sequencing artifact, a later analysis removed a few hundred highly shared, low-generation-probability nucleotide sequences. For each public chain, a later analysis derived a clonal expansion index from normalized ranks of inferred template counts within each repertoire. In a later analysis, generation probabilities were computed using a VDJ recombination model fitted to out-of-frame rearrangements, and the results were checked against IGoR. In a later analysis, TCR-TCR, TCR-HLA and TCR-CMV co-occurrence was scored with hypergeometric tests, and a repertoire-size bias correction was applied to TCR pairs. To estimate false discovery rates, a later analysis permuted the HLA or CMV assignments 20 times. In a later analysis, co-occurring TCRs were grouped using DBSCAN, and TCRdist sequence similarity was added for clustering within HLA-allele-positive subsets. Co-occurrence clustering excluded repertoires with fewer than 30,000 or more than 120,000 public chains, plus five with anomalous nucleotide sharing. Imported from immuneACCESS, the table was reduced by TCRdb to in-frame sequences with V and J called. These copies leave out some clones; in studies compared against another copy, an unresolved V gene accounts for under half, and the cause of the remainder is not known. V and J calls and clone size are as listed in that table; D and trimming were resolved from the DNA. This sample lists about 200,000 clones; 70% to 90% were detected once. The biggest ten clones account for 2.9% of the sample.

Concerning this clone: There is no known antigen for this receptor. One end of the junction varies from germline; a read error may be responsible.

What the work shows at the level of the full study, not this receptor alone: The presence/absence analyses assumed that sequencing depth was roughly uniform across donors, and that assumption may not be true. The classifier was reported to diagnose cytomegalovirus status with high specificity and sensitivity in both the original cohort and the validation cohort. The earlier analysis of some 560 of the donors excluded approximately 15 rarely observed V segments, including chromosome 9 orphons, because counts were too low. Because HLA typing was missing for some donors at each locus, association tests included only the typed subset. Specific HLA alleles were associated with roughly 16,000 TCR beta sequences at a false discovery rate of 0.05 in a later analysis. Most CMV-associated TCR beta chains appeared to be HLA-restricted in a later analysis, and the HLA associations seemed to be driven largely by CMV exposure. In a later genetic analysis, fewer N-insertions in productive TCRs were reported among donors in an Asian-associated ancestry cluster than the 666-donor mean. A later analysis found that TCR association rates varied across HLA loci, with DRB1 alleles showing the most associated TCRs and HLA-C alleles the fewest. In this cohort, only TCR beta chains were sequenced, and detectable features were limited by the absence of alpha or paired-chain data. Correlated functional status among segregating V segments might reflect linkage disequilibrium, but an unknown experimental factor could not be ruled out. In vitro tests confirmed that a few of the cytomegalovirus-associated TCR beta chains recognize cytomegalovirus antigens. A further reported finding was that TCR beta sequences accurately predicted the HLA-A and HLA-B alleles for most subjects in the first cohort. Broadly in line with IMGT annotations, most TCR beta V segments showed up in productive rearrangements about 90% or about 30% of the time in an earlier analysis of approximately 640 of the donors. A later genetic analysis associated a missense DCLRE1C variant with V-gene and J-gene trimming of TCR beta chains, and an independent cohort replicated the association. The study listed 150 to 200 TCR beta chains as associated with cytomegalovirus. In a later analysis, HLA-associated TCR beta chains were found to be more clonally expanded and to have lower generation probabilities than equally common non-associated chains. It was suggested by the authors that the approach could potentially be generalized to other disease states and immunological phenotypes. The only immune exposure information available for the cohort was CMV serostatus. While some public TCRs were present in many individuals, most TCR sequences turned up only very rarely across donors. Several of the top co-occurrence clusters appeared to be linked to parvovirus B19, influenza, CMV and Epstein-Barr virus, according to a later analysis. Strong co-occurrence of HLA alleles, especially DR and DQ, made assigning TCR associations to individual alleles difficult. A cluster of highly shared sequence variants was judged likely to represent a technical artifact of the sequencing pipeline.

The cohort was made up of several hundred healthy bone marrow donors. At the time of sampling, all cohort members were nominally healthy, though unrecorded immune exposures were likely present. The donor tested CMV seronegative and was one of the 352 seronegative cohort members. Every donor gave a peripheral blood sample, and the peripheral blood mononuclear cells from that sample were used for TCR beta sequencing. The Qiagen DNeasy Blood Extraction Kit was used to extract genomic DNA from the blood cell samples. What was sequenced was PBMCs. The clonotype comes from a man in his thirties or forties in good health and CMV-seronegative.

CDR3 sequence: CAGSSRDRGNEQFF. The bases are TGTGCCGGCAGCTCCCGGGACAGGGGCAATGAGCAGTTCTTC. Recombination connected TRBV11-2 to TRBJ2-1, with 10 bases matching TRBD1. Including cysteine and phenylalanine, the CDR3 has 14 amino acids. Left in the record is the CDR3 DNA by itself, 42 bases read in frame from the first base. From the germline V gene, CDR1 is SGHAT and CDR2 is FQNNGV.